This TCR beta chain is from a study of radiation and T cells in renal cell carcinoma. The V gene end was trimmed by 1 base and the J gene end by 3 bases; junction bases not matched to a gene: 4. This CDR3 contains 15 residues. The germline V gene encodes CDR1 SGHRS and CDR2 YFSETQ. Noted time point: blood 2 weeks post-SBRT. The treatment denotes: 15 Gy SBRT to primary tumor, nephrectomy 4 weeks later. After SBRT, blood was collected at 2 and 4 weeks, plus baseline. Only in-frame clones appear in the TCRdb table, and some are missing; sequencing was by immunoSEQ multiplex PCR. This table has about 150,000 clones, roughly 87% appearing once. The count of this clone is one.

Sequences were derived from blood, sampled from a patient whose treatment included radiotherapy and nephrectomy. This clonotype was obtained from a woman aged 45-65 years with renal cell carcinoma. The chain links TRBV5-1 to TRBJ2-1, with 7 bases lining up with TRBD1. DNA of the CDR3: TGCGCCAGCAGCTTGTTGCCAGGGGGCTACAATGAGCAGTTCTTC. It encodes CASSLLPGGYNEQFF.